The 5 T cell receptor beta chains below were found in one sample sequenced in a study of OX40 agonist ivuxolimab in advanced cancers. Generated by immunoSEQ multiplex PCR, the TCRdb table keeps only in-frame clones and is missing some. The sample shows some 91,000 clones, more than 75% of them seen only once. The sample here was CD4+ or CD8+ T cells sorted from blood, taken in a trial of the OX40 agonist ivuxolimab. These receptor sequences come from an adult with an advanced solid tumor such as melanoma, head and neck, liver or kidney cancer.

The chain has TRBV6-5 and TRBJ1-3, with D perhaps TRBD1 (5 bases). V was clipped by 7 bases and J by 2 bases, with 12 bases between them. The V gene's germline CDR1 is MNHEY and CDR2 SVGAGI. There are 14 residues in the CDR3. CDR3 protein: CASTLGGAGNTIYF. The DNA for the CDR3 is TGTGCCAGCACCCTAGGAGGGGCTGGAAACACCATATATTTT.

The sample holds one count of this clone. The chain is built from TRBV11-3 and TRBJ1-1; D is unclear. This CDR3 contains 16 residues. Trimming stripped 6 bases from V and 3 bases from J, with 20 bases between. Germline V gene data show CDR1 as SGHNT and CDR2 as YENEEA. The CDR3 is CASRQTRGGGYTEAFF. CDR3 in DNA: TGTGCCAGCAGACAAACCCGGGGTGGTGGGTACACTGAAGCTTTCTTT.

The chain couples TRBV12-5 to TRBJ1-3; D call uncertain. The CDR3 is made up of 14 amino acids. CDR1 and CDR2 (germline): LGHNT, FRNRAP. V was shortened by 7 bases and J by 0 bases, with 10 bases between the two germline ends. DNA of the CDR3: TGTGCTAGTGCCCGCGGCTCCTCTGGAAACACCATATATTTT. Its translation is CASARGSSGNTIYF.

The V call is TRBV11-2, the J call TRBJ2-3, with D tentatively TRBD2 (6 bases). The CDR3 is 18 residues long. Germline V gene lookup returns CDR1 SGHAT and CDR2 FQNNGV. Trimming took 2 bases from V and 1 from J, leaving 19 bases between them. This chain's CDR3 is CASSLRGIRETRTDTQYF. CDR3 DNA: TGTGCCAGCAGCTTAAGAGGGATACGGGAGACCCGCACAGATACGCAGTATTTT. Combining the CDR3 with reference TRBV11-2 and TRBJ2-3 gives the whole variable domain EAGVAQSPRYKIIEKRQSVAFWCNPISGHATLYWYQQILGQGPKLLIQFQNNGVVDDSQLPKDRFSAERLKGVDSTLKIQPAKLEDSAVYLCASSLRGIRETRTDTQYFGPGTRLTVL.

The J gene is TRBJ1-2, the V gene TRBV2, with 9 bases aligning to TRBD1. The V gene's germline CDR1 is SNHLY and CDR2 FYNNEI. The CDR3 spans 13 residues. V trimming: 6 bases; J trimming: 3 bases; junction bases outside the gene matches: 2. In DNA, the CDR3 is TGTGCCAGCAGGGGACAGGGTTACTATGGCTACACCTTC. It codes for CASRGQGYYGYTF.